The 28 T cell receptor beta chains below were found in one sample sequenced in a study of T cell changes during pregnancy in multiple sclerosis (dated 2019 in TCRdb). The library was obtained by the immunoSEQ multiplex PCR assay. Here the immuneACCESS table is served through TCRdb, limited to in-frame sequences with V and J called. Missing clones are a known gap in these copies; in checked studies unresolved V genes cover under half, and the rest lacks a known reason. The sample table holds some 38,000 clones, of which over 80% were seen once. The ten largest clones capture around 0.5% of the sample. Source: CD4+ T cells from peripheral blood mononuclear cells, taken in the third trimester of pregnancy. All receptors come from a female donor in good health, enrolled as a control in a pregnancy study.

This clone occurred a few times. The chain employs TRBV19 and TRBJ2-2; D gene ambiguous. Germline loops: CDR1 LNHDA, CDR2 SQIVND (reference sequence). This CDR3 has 14 amino acids. V shed 3 bases and J shed 1 base, with 6 bases lying between them. CDR3 loop: CASSITGNTGELFF. CDR3 nucleotide sequence: TGTGCCAGTAGTATCACGGGGAACACCGGGGAGCTGTTTTTT.

In this sample, this clone turned up once. This rearrangement joins TRBV2 to TRBJ1-1, with 8 nucleotides matching TRBD1. This CDR3 has 13 amino acids. Trimming cost V 4 bases and J 5 bases; bases outside gene matches: 3. The germline V gene encodes CDR1 SNHLY and CDR2 FYNNEI. The CDR3 DNA follows: TGTGCCAGCAGTGCCGACAGGGGTACTGAAGCTTTCTTT. Amino acids: CASSADRGTEAFF.

This clone was seen a few times. The rearrangement uses TRBV29-1 and TRBJ2-3; 11 bases are shared with TRBD2. V was clipped by 4 bases and J by 6 bases; unmatched bases: 9. This CDR3 spans 15 amino acids. The germline CDR1 and CDR2 sequences are SQVTM and ANQGSEA. This chain's CDR3 is CSVGGTSGSTDTQYF. The CDR3 bases are TGCAGCGTTGGGGGAACTAGCGGGAGTACTGATACGCAGTATTTT.

This clone was observed a few times. This rearrangement joins TRBV11-2 to TRBJ2-5; TRBD2 is a possible D gene (6 bases). Germline loops: CDR1 SGHAT, CDR2 FQNNGV. The CDR3 runs 14 residues. The V end was cut by 4 bases, the J end by 5 bases, with 14 bases between. The CDR3 reads CASSSWLGGETQYF. CDR3 DNA sequence: TGTGCCAGCAGCTCCTGGTTGGGAGGCGAGACCCAGTACTTC.

The chain combines TRBV19 with TRBJ1-2, with a possible D match to TRBD1 (6 bases). The CDR3 totals 15 residues. Trimming removed 2 bases from V and 0 bases from J, with 10 bases in between. Germline V lookup: CDR1 LNHDA, CDR2 SQIVND (reference sequence). CDR3 residues: CASSIYRDTNYGYTF. The CDR3 nucleotides are TGTGCCAGTAGTATATACCGGGACACTAACTATGGCTACACCTTC.

The chain links TRBV7-3 to TRBJ2-3; TRBD2 might be the D (7 bases). The CDR3 loop spans 14 amino acids. Germline lookup yields CDR1 SGHTA and CDR2 FQGTGA. V was pared by 1 base and J by 6 bases, with 11 bases between. The CDR3, as DNA: TGTGCCAGCAGCTTAAACGGGGGGCGGGATACGCAGTATTTT. The encoded protein is CASSLNGGRDTQYF. Using reference TRBV7-3 and TRBJ2-3 for the parts outside the CDR3, the full variable domain is GAGVSQTPSNKVTEKGKYVELRCDPISGHTALYWYRQSLGQGPEFLIYFQGTGAADDSGLPNDRFFAVRPEGSVSTLKIQRTERGDSAVYLCASSLNGGRDTQYFGPGTRLTVL.

This chain joins TRBV5-1 and TRBJ1-6; 9 positions match TRBD1. Germline assignment: CDR1 SGHRS and CDR2 YFSETQ. CDR3 length: 15 amino acids. V was pared by 0 bases and J by 8 bases, with 3 bases of the junction left unmatched. CDR3 protein: CASSLGQGGDSPLHF. The CDR3 nucleotides are TGCGCCAGCAGCTTGGGACAGGGGGGGGATTCACCCCTCCACTTT.

The chain combines TRBV10-3 with TRBJ2-5, with 8 bases that match TRBD2. V shed 4 bases and J 5 bases; nucleotides not matched to a gene: 12. CDR3 size: 16 residues. Per the germline V gene, CDR1 is ENHRY and CDR2 is SYGVKD. CDR3 DNA: TGTGCCATCAGTGTACACCGGGGGGGGACTGGTGAGACCCAGTACTTC. Translation: CAISVHRGGTGETQYF.

The V gene is TRBV19, the J gene TRBJ2-7, with 11 bases fitting TRBD2. CDR1 and CDR2 (germline): LNHDA, SQIVND (reference sequence). The CDR3 spans 14 residues. V shed 6 bases, J shed 7 bases, and the junction held 8 bases outside the gene matches. The DNA for the CDR3 is TGTGCCAGTAGCCGACTAGCGGGACTGAGTGAGCAGTACTTC. Protein product: CASSRLAGLSEQYF. Full variable domain (remainder filled in from reference TRBV19 and TRBJ2-7): DGGITQSPKYLFRKEGQNVTLSCEQNLNHDAMYWYRQDPGQGLRLIYYSQIVNDFQKGDIAEGYSVSREKKESFPLTVTSAQKNPTAFYLCASSRLAGLSEQYFGPGTRLTVT.

The V call is TRBV7-2, the J call TRBJ2-7; TRBD1 agrees at 9 bases. Germline-derived CDR1 and CDR2 are SGHTA and FQGNSA. This CDR3 is built from 17 residues. The trim removed 5 bases at V and 1 base at J, leaving 12 bases unmatched. The CDR3 nucleotides are TGTGCCAGCAGCCCCCGGGCCACGGGGACAGGGTCCTACGAGCAGTACTTC. Translating gives CASSPRATGTGSYEQYF.

V gene TRBV7-2 combines with J gene TRBJ2-3, with a tentative D call TRBD1 (5 bases). There are 14 residues in the CDR3. Germline V gene sequence: CDR1 SGHTA, CDR2 FQGNSA. The V and J ends lost 4 bases and 0 bases respectively, with 8 bases between them. CDR3 sequence reads: CASSSTASTDTQYF. CDR3 nucleotides: TGTGCCAGCAGCTCGACAGCTAGCACAGATACGCAGTATTTT.

V usage is TRBV28 and J usage is TRBJ1-2; a weak D match, TRBD1 (6 bases). Germline loops: CDR1 MDHEN, CDR2 SYDVKM. The CDR3 is 14 residues long. Trimming pared 3 bases from V and 7 bases from J, leaving 15 bases between. CDR3 in amino acids: CASSFTGMGAGYTF. In DNA form, the CDR3 reads TGTGCCAGCAGTTTTACAGGGATGGGGGCTGGCTACACCTTC.

This rearrangement joins TRBV18 to TRBJ1-5; D gene uncertain. The V end was cut by 0 bases, the J end by 9 bases, with 6 bases between. CDR1 and CDR2 (germline): KGHSH, LQKENI. This CDR3 has 12 residues. The CDR3 reads CASSPPRGPQHF. CDR3 coding DNA: TGTGCCAGCTCACCACCGCGGGGGCCCCAGCATTTT.

The J gene is TRBJ2-1, the V gene TRBV4-2, with TRBD2 matching over 8 bases. Looked up from germline, CDR1 is LGHNA and CDR2 is YNFKEQ. This CDR3 has 16 amino acids. V lost 2 bases and J lost 9; bases outside the gene matches: 12. CDR3: CASSQTGTSRIGEQFF. The CDR3 nucleotides read TGTGCCAGCAGCCAAACCGGGACTAGTAGGATCGGTGAGCAGTTCTTC.

The gene calls are TRBV5-1 and TRBJ2-7; a weak D match, TRBD1 (5 bases). V lost 7 bases and J 5 bases, leaving 25 bases between the germline ends. CDR3 length equals 16 residues. Germline values: CDR1 SGHRS, CDR2 YFSETQ. DNA for the CDR3: TGCGCCAGCGGACGAGAGGAGCGCAACCTAGGGGACGAGCAGTACTTC. It yields the protein CASGREERNLGDEQYF.

The rearrangement links TRBV11-3 to TRBJ2-2; TRBD1 agrees at 9 bases. Germline-derived CDR1 and CDR2 are SGHNT and YENEEA. The CDR3 covers 15 residues. After removal of 8 bases from V and 7 bases from J, the junction contained 11 bases not matched to a gene. CDR3 residues: CASGHRGQGGGELFF. CDR3 bases: TGTGCCAGCGGTCACAGGGGGCAAGGGGGCGGGGAGCTGTTTTTT.

V is TRBV30 and J is TRBJ1-3; no clear D gene. The germline V gene encodes CDR1 GTSNPN and CDR2 SVGIG (reference sequence). This CDR3 is 14 amino acids long. Trimming pared 0 bases from V and 0 bases from J, leaving 6 bases between. For the CDR3, the DNA is TGTGCCTGGAGTGTAAGAGGCTCTGGAAACACCATATATTTT. Its protein product is CAWSVRGSGNTIYF.

This chain connects TRBV7-9 to TRBJ2-7; D ambiguous. V shed 9 bases and J shed 0 bases, with 18 bases lying between them. This CDR3 contains 15 residues. In germline, CDR1 is SEHNR, CDR2 FQNEAQ (reference sequence). CDR3 residues: CASRVYTESSYEQYF. DNA for the CDR3: TGTGCCAGTCGGGTTTACACGGAGAGCTCCTACGAGCAGTACTTC.

The gene calls are TRBV5-1 and TRBJ1-3; maybe TRBD1 (5 bases). The germline V gene has CDR1 SGHRS and CDR2 YFSETQ. Trimming cost V 4 bases and J 0 bases, with 17 bases left between them. The CDR3 has 17 amino acids. In DNA, the CDR3 is TGCGCCAGCAGCCCAGCCAGTCAGGGCTCCTCTGGAAACACCATATATTTT. Residues: CASSPASQGSSGNTIYF.

This sequence joins TRBV14 and TRBJ2-3; a possible D gene is TRBD1 (5 bases). This CDR3 region has 14 residues. Germline loops: CDR1 SGHDN, CDR2 FVKESK. The V and J ends lost 4 bases and 2 bases respectively, with 10 bases between them. CDR3: CASSPQGATDTQYF. CDR3 sequence (DNA): TGTGCCAGCAGCCCCCAGGGCGCCACAGATACGCAGTATTTT.

The chain combines TRBV7-3 with TRBJ1-1, with D maybe TRBD1 (6 bases). The CDR3 contains 14 residues. The germline V gene encodes CDR1 SGHTA and CDR2 FQGTGA. V was trimmed by 1 base and J by 6 bases, leaving 12 bases between them. This chain's CDR3 is CASSLIAGAAEAFF. In DNA form, the CDR3 reads TGTGCCAGCAGCTTAATCGCGGGGGCTGCTGAAGCTTTCTTT.

In its sample, this clone was seen once. The V and J genes are TRBV7-3 and TRBJ2-3, with 9 bases matching TRBD2. Germline V gene lookup returns CDR1 SGHTA and CDR2 FQGTGA. The CDR3 is 16 amino acids. The V segment lost 2 bases and the J segment 5 bases; nucleotides outside the gene matches: 8. This CDR3 reads CASSLLGGGARDTQYF. The CDR3 nucleotides read TGTGCCAGCAGCTTATTGGGCGGGGGGGCTCGAGATACGCAGTATTTT. Combining the CDR3 with reference TRBV7-3 and TRBJ2-3 gives the whole variable domain GAGVSQTPSNKVTEKGKYVELRCDPISGHTALYWYRQSLGQGPEFLIYFQGTGAADDSGLPNDRFFAVRPEGSVSTLKIQRTERGDSAVYLCASSLLGGGARDTQYFGPGTRLTVL.

The chain recombines TRBV30 with TRBJ1-4; 8 nucleotides align to TRBD1. J gave up 5 bases and V 5 bases, and 13 bases lay outside the gene matches. This CDR3 has 16 amino acids. CDR1 and CDR2 (germline): GTSNPN, SVGIG (reference sequence). CDR3 residues: CAWVKNGQGANEKLFF. The CDR3 nucleotides are TGTGCCTGGGTCAAAAACGGACAGGGCGCAAATGAAAAACTGTTTTTT.

V usage is TRBV5-6 and J usage is TRBJ1-2; TRBD1 matches at 8 bases. Unmatched junction bases numbered 6, after V lost 5 bases and J lost 3 bases. CDR1 and CDR2 (germline): SGHDT, YYEEEE. The CDR3 has 14 amino acids. Here the CDR3 reads CASRRPGQDYGYTF. CDR3 nucleotides: TGTGCCAGCAGGCGCCCGGGACAGGACTATGGCTACACCTTC. Full variable domain (remainder filled in from reference TRBV5-6 and TRBJ1-2): DAGVTQSPTHLIKTRGQQVTLRCSPKSGHDTVSWYQQALGQGPQFIFQYYEEEERQRGNFPDRFSGHQFPNYSSELNVNALLLGDSALYLCASRRPGQDYGYTFGSGTRLTVV.

This sequence joins TRBV28 and TRBJ1-2, with D maybe TRBD1 (5 bases). V lost 7 bases and J lost 3, with 15 bases in between. The CDR3 has 14 residues. Germline CDR1 and CDR2: MDHEN and SYDVKM. The CDR3 loop is CASISPRVDYGYTF. In nucleotides, the CDR3 is TGTGCCAGCATTTCTCCCAGGGTTGACTATGGCTACACCTTC.

The V gene is TRBV5-6, the J gene TRBJ1-2; a weak D match, TRBD1 (5 bases). CDR1 is SGHDT and CDR2 is YYEEEE in the germline V gene. CDR3 length equals 13 residues. V lost 4 bases and J lost 4, with 11 bases in between. DNA of the CDR3: TGTGCCAGCAGCACGGACACCTTCTATGGCTACACCTTC. Translated: CASSTDTFYGYTF. Using reference TRBV5-6 and TRBJ1-2 for the parts outside the CDR3, the full variable domain is DAGVTQSPTHLIKTRGQQVTLRCSPKSGHDTVSWYQQALGQGPQFIFQYYEEEERQRGNFPDRFSGHQFPNYSSELNVNALLLGDSALYLCASSTDTFYGYTFGSGTRLTVV.

The chain couples TRBV2 to TRBJ1-5, with 7 bases aligning to TRBD1. This CDR3 is built from 13 residues. Germline V gene lookup returns CDR1 SNHLY and CDR2 FYNNEI. The J segment lost 8 bases and the V segment lost 6 bases, leaving 7 bases of the junction unmatched. The CDR3: CASRGQQGEPQHF. The CDR3 coding sequence is TGTGCCAGCAGAGGGCAGCAGGGGGAGCCCCAGCATTTT. The complete variable domain, with remaining parts taken from reference TRBV2 and TRBJ1-5, reads EPEVTQTPSHQVTQMGQEVILRCVPISNHLYFYWYRQILGQKVEFLVSFYNNEISEKSEIFDDQFSVERPDGSNFTLKIRSTKLEDSAMYFCASRGQQGEPQHFGDGTRLSIL.

V gene TRBV7-2 combines with J gene TRBJ2-7; TRBD2 matches at 7 bases. Germline CDR1 is SGHTA and CDR2 is FQGNSA. With 3 bases clipped from V and 2 bases from J, the junction kept 4 bases outside the gene matches. There are 14 residues in the CDR3. CDR3 loop: CASSFSSGTYEQYF. The CDR3 DNA reads as TGTGCCAGCAGCTTTTCTAGCGGAACCTACGAGCAGTACTTC.